Listed below are T cell receptor beta chains from one sample, sequenced in a study of Ad26.COV2.S vaccination and SARS-CoV-2 variants. The data were produced by immunoSEQ multiplex PCR, yet TCRdb's version contains in-frame clones alone and is incomplete. The table includes about 680,000 clones, roughly 90% detected once. Sequenced here: peripheral blood, sampled in a trial of Ad26.COV2.S vaccine versus placebo. The receptors originated from a person aged 18-65 years who received the Ad26.COV2.S COVID-19 vaccine or a placebo. Both conserved end residues are part of each CDR3. A D gene is named only where the DNA matches it firmly. Clone size, where shown, is once, few, many, or a class for clones that have expanded.

TRBJ1-6,TRBV5-1,NA,few,CASSLGVQGGGSPLHF
TRBJ2-1,TRBV30,NA,NA,CAWSLDTPPYNEQFF
TRBJ2-6,TRBV6-1,NA,once,CASSVSPNSGANVLTF
TRBJ2-1,TRBV19,NA,NA,CASSIAAMNGYNEQFF
TRBJ1-5,TRBV6-6,NA,NA,CASTGVSNQPQHF
TRBJ2-1,TRBV27,NA,NA,CASSLTSSRTYNEQFF
TRBJ1-2,TRBV6-5,TRBD1,once,CAGRTGTYGYTF
TRBJ2-3,TRBV13,NA,NA,CASTPGGGRADTQYF
TRBJ1-2,TRBV30,NA,NA,CAWSAGIRGYTF
TRBJ1-1,TRBV7-3,NA,NA,CASSLTARVTEAFF